A selection of T cell receptor beta chains follows, all from one sample in a study of PD-1 blockade in classical Hodgkin lymphoma. Profiling relied on immunoSEQ multiplex PCR, and the TCRdb table lists in-frame clones only, not all of them. The sample holds 96,000 or so clones, under 95% seen once. Here the sequenced sample was peripheral blood mononuclear cells (PBMCs), taken before the fourth cycle of nivolumab. The receptor set was obtained from a human donor with classical Hodgkin lymphoma. Each CDR3 is given with its conserved first and last residue. The order of the fields is CDR3 protein, CDR3 DNA, clone size, J gene, D gene, V gene. The D gene is left open where the match is weak. Size is omitted from some rows. Given values are once, few, many or a class for expanded clones.

CASSQDYGQAYNEQFF | TGCGCCAGCAGCCAAGACTATGGGCAGGCCTACAATGAGCAGTTCTTC | NA | TRBJ2-1 | NA | TRBV5-1
CASSRSGPGGYTF | TGTGCCAGCAGCCGTTCCGGCCCCGGCGGCTACACCTTC | once | TRBJ1-2 | NA | TRBV14
CASSPRASGYEQYF | TGTGCCAGCAGCCCAAGGGCGTCGGGATACGAGCAGTACTTC | NA | TRBJ2-7 | NA | TRBV7-6
CASKVQYSGNTIYF | TGTGCCAGCAAAGTGCAATACTCTGGAAACACCATATATTTT | NA | TRBJ1-3 | NA | TRBV6-1
CAWSHDRANTEAFF | TGTGCCTGGAGTCACGACAGGGCGAACACTGAAGCTTTCTTT | NA | TRBJ1-1 | TRBD1 | TRBV30
CASSSPWGVTTEAFF | TGTGCCAGTAGCTCACCTTGGGGGGTAACGACTGAAGCTTTCTTT | NA | TRBJ1-1 | NA | TRBV19
CASSAHIPGQGSQETQYF | TGTGCCAGCAGCGCCCATATCCCGGGACAGGGTAGCCAAGAGACCCAGTACTTC | NA | TRBJ2-5 | TRBD1 | TRBV9
CASSPGIQETQYF | TGTGCCAGCAGCCCCGGGATACAAGAGACCCAGTACTTC | NA | TRBJ2-5 | NA | TRBV11-2
CASSQEGQGIGTKNIQYF | TGTGCCAGCAGCCAAGAAGGACAGGGTATAGGGACCAAAAACATTCAGTACTTC | NA | TRBJ2-4 | TRBD1 | TRBV14
CASSITGQVNYGYTF | TGTGCCAGTAGTATAACAGGACAGGTCAACTATGGCTACACCTTC | NA | TRBJ1-2 | TRBD1 | TRBV19
CASSKQASGQPQHF | TGTGCCAGTAGTAAGCAGGCAAGCGGGCAGCCCCAGCATTTT | NA | TRBJ1-5 | NA | TRBV19